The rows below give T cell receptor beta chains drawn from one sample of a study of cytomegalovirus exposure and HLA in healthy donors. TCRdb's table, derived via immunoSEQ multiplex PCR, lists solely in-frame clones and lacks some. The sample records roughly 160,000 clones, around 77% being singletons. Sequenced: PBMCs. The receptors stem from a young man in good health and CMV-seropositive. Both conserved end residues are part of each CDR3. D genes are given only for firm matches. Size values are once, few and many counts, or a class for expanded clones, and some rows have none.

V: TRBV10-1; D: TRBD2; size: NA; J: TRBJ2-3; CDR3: CASSEKTSGDPSSTDTQYF; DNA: TGCGCCAGCAGTGAGAAAACTAGCGGGGACCCCTCTAGCACAGATACGCAGTATTTT
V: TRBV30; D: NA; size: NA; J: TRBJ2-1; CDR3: CAWSPGAYNEQFF; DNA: TGTGCCTGGAGCCCGGGGGCCTACAATGAGCAGTTCTTC
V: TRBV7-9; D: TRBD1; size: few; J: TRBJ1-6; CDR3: CASSFGTGDRSPLHF; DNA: TGTGCCAGCAGCTTCGGGACAGGGGACCGGTCACCCCTCCACTTT
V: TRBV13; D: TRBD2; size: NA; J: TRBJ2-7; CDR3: CASSLNPRTSGRSYEQYF; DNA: TGTGCCAGCAGCTTAAACCCAAGGACTAGCGGGAGATCCTACGAGCAGTACTTC
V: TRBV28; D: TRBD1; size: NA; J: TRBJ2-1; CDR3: CASSLSTGDVNEQFF; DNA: TGTGCCAGCAGCCTCTCGACAGGGGATGTAAATGAGCAGTTCTTC
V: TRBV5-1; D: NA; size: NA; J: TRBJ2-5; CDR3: CASSLYGFEETQYF; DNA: TGCGCCAGCAGCTTGTATGGTTTTGAGGAGACCCAGTACTTC
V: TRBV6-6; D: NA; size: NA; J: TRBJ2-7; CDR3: CASTPGVGGDYEQYF; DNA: TGTGCCAGCACCCCCGGGGTAGGGGGGGACTACGAGCAGTACTTC
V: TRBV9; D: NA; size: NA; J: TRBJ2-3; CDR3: CASSVVSGGLADTQYF; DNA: TGTGCCAGCAGCGTAGTCTCGGGGGGCCTGGCGGATACGCAGTATTTT
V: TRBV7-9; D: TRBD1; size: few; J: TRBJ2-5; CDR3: CASTRDRGSETQYF; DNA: TGTGCCAGCACCCGGGACAGGGGATCAGAGACCCAGTACTTC
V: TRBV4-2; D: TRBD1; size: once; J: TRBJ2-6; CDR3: CASSRYPGQGMRGSGANVLTF; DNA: TGTGCCAGCAGCCGGTACCCGGGACAGGGGATGAGGGGCTCTGGGGCCAACGTCCTGACTTTC
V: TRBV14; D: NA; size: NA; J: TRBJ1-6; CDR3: CASSLVDSFYNSPLHF; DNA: TGTGCCAGCAGCCTCGTGGACAGTTTCTATAATTCACCCCTCCACTTT
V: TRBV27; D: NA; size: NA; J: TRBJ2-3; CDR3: CASRPDTSTDTQYF; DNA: TGTGCCAGCAGACCGGACACAAGCACAGATACGCAGTATTTT
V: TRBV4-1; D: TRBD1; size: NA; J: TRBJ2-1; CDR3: CASSPPGQGYNEQFF; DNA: TGCGCCAGCAGCCCACCGGGACAGGGATACAATGAGCAGTTCTTC
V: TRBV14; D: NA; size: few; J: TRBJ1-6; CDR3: CASSRRSVPYNSPLHF; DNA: TGTGCCAGCAGCCGGAGGTCCGTACCATATAATTCACCCCTCCACTTT
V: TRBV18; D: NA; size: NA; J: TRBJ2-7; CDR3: CASSPPDHYEQYF; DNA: TGTGCCAGCTCACCCCCAGATCACTACGAGCAGTACTTC
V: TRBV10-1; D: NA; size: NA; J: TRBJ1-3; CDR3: CASSESGDSSGNTIYF; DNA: TGCGCCAGCAGTGAGTCCGGAGACAGCTCTGGAAACACCATATATTTT